The TCR beta chain described here comes from a study of cytomegalovirus exposure and HLA in healthy donors. General study results and limits: It was reported that TCR beta sequences correctly inferred the HLA-A and HLA-B alleles for most subjects. Productive rates of about 87% or about 30% were seen for most TCR beta V segments in an earlier analysis. With later analysis, a missense DCLRE1C variant became linked to TCR beta V- and J-gene trimming. Sequencing likely produced, as an artifact, a cluster of highly shared sequence variants.

This clone has more than one count but fewer than ten. Antigen specificity is unknown. Germline V CDR1 and CDR2: ENHRY, SYGVKD. V trimming: 4 bases; J trimming: 3 bases; junction bases outside the gene matches: 5. This CDR3 contains 14 residues. Primers for the PCR totalled 60 Vbeta and 13 Jbeta. Sequencing was performed with immunoSEQ multiplex PCR; in TCRdb, only in-frame clones are kept and a portion is missing. The sample lists 60,000 to 70,000 clones; around 80% were seen once. The sample was PBMCs. The TCR originated in a woman in her 30s in good health and CMV-seronegative. The rearrangement uses TRBV10-3 and TRBJ1-1, with 7 bases that match TRBD1. The CDR3 nucleotides are TGTGCCATCAGTGCTAGACAGGGCGACACTGAAGCTTTCTTT. It translates to CAISARQGDTEAFF.